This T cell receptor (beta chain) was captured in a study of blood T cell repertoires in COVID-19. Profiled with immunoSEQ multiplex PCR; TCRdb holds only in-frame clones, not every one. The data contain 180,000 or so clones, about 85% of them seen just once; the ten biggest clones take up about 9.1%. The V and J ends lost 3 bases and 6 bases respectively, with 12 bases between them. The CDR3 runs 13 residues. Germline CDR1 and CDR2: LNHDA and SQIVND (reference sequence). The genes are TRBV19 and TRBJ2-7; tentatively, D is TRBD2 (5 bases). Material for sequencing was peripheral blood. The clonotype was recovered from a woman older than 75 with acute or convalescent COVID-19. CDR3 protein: CASSINEGGEQYF. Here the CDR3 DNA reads TGTGCCAGTAGTATCAATGAGGGTGGCGAGCAGTACTTC.